The 18 T cell receptor beta chains in this list originate from one sample, sequenced in a study of CD8+ T cells in alopecia areata. The sequencing template was cDNA reverse transcribed from extracted RNA. Clones were sequenced by immunoSEQ multiplex PCR, and TCRdb holds only the in-frame ones, with some missing. The sample contains approximately 150,000 clones, about 90% of which appear only once. The sample consisted of CD8+ T cells sorted from blood, taken at week 0. The receptors were gathered from a human donor with alopecia areata.

The chain combines TRBV10-3 with TRBJ2-1; 12 bases are a match to TRBD2. J lost 7 bases, V lost 0 bases, and 7 bases had no gene match. Per the germline V gene, CDR1 is ENHRY and CDR2 is SYGVKD. The CDR3 extends over 17 amino acids. CDR3 region: CAISESGTSGPLNEQFF. The CDR3 region has the DNA TGTGCCATCAGTGAGTCAGGGACTAGCGGGCCTTTGAATGAGCAGTTCTTC.

This clone occurred once. This chain connects TRBV6-1 to TRBJ1-1; a weak D match, TRBD1 (5 bases). Germline V gene data show CDR1 as MNHNS and CDR2 as SASEGT. This CDR3 has 14 residues. V was pared by 4 bases and J by 4 bases, with 13 bases between. The chain's CDR3 is CASSAGGGVTEAFF. The CDR3 nucleotides are TGTGCCAGCAGTGCGGGCGGAGGGGTCACTGAAGCTTTCTTT.

The V gene is TRBV27, the J gene TRBJ2-7, with a possible D match to TRBD1 (6 bases). Per the germline V gene, CDR1 is MNHEY and CDR2 is SMNVEV (reference sequence). Trimming took 0 bases from V and 4 from J, leaving 16 bases between them. The CDR3 covers 16 residues. The CDR3 DNA is TGTGCCAGCAGTTTATCCGGACTGGGGGCAGTGTACGAGCAGTACTTC. It codes for CASSLSGLGAVYEQYF.

The chain is built from TRBV5-1 and TRBJ2-7; TRBD2 aligns across 8 bases. The CDR3 length is 15 residues. Germline CDR1 and CDR2: SGHRS and YFSETQ. Germline trimming cut 2 bases from V and 7 bases from J; bases unmatched to any gene: 11. The CDR3 spells CASSFRTGGPGEQYF. The CDR3 DNA is TGCGCCAGCAGCTTCCGAACGGGAGGGCCTGGTGAGCAGTACTTC.

This clone was counted a few times. V gene TRBV6-5 combines with J gene TRBJ2-1; D ambiguous. The V end was cut by 0 bases, the J end by 1 base, with 7 bases between. This CDR3 spans 15 amino acids. Per germline, CDR1 MNHEY and CDR2 SVGAGI. This CDR3 is CASSYSGGSYNEQFF. CDR3 nucleotide sequence: TGTGCCAGCAGTTACTCCGGCGGATCCTACAATGAGCAGTTCTTC.

This chain links TRBV10-2 with TRBJ1-2; possible D gene TRBD1, 5 bases. In germline, CDR1 is WSHSY, CDR2 SAAADI. Trimming pared 4 bases from V and 7 bases from J, leaving 10 bases between. There are 12 residues in the CDR3. CDR3 sequence (DNA): TGCGCCAGCAGTGGCCGGGACGTTGGCTACACCTTC. This sequence encodes CASSGRDVGYTF.

The table lists this clone with a few counts. The CDR3 loop is CASSYSETGSYNEQFF. The DNA for the CDR3 is TGTGCCAGCAGTTACTCGGAGACAGGGAGTTACAATGAGCAGTTCTTC. V gene TRBV6-5 combines with J gene TRBJ2-1; 7 bases fit TRBD1. In germline, CDR1 is MNHEY, CDR2 SVGAGI. This CDR3 has 16 residues. The V gene end was trimmed by 0 bases and the J gene end by 4 bases; junction bases not matched to a gene: 6.

DNA of the CDR3: TGTGCCAGCAGCCAAGGCCCTAGCTACGAGCAGTACTTC. Amino acids: CASSQGPSYEQYF. The rearrangement uses TRBV4-2 and TRBJ2-7; D unresolved. Trimming took 1 base from V and 3 from J, leaving 7 bases between them. CDR1 is LGHNA, CDR2 YNFKEQ, per germline. This CDR3 contains 13 residues.

This clone was detected a few times. V is TRBV11-1 and J is TRBJ1-1; D unresolved. Germline V CDR1 and CDR2: SGHAT, FQDESV (reference sequence). V was cut by 3 bases and J by 4 bases, with 15 bases left in between. The CDR3 is 15 amino acids. The CDR3 DNA follows: TGTGCCAGCAGCTTCAATTCACCGGGTTTCACTGAAGCTTTCTTT. This encodes CASSFNSPGFTEAFF.

In its sample, this clone was seen once. The chain links TRBV30 to TRBJ2-7; tentatively, D is TRBD2 (5 bases). CDR3 length equals 14 residues. V was cut by 6 bases and J by 0 bases, with 15 bases left in between. Germline V gene lookup returns CDR1 GTSNPN and CDR2 SVGIG (reference sequence). The CDR3: CACPRGSSSYEQYF. In DNA, the CDR3 is TGTGCCTGCCCCCGCGGGTCCTCCTCCTACGAGCAGTACTTC.

V is TRBV7-3 and J is TRBJ2-3; D uncertain. The CDR3 covers 12 residues. The V end lost 2 bases, the J end lost 6 bases, and 6 bases lay between the germline ends. Germline values: CDR1 SGHTA, CDR2 FQGTGA. Here the CDR3 reads CASSLLGDTQYF. CDR3 bases: TGTGCCAGCAGCTTATTGGGGGATACGCAGTATTTT.

The chain joins TRBV27 to TRBJ2-7, with 7 bases lining up with TRBD2. The trim removed 2 bases at V and 0 bases at J, leaving 4 bases unmatched. CDR3 length: 15 residues. Germline V gives CDR1 MNHEY, CDR2 SMNVEV (reference sequence). The CDR3 region has the DNA TGTGCCAGCAGTTTAGACGGGGGGAGCTCCTACGAGCAGTACTTC. Amino acids: CASSLDGGSSYEQYF.

The chain combines TRBV27 with TRBJ1-5; no clear D. Trimming left V 3 bases short and J 2 bases short, with 2 bases between. The CDR3 contains 12 residues. Germline V CDR1 and CDR2: MNHEY, SMNVEV (reference sequence). The DNA for the CDR3 is TGTGCCAGCAGTTTGGGCAATCAGCCCCAGCATTTT. It yields the protein CASSLGNQPQHF.

The chain couples TRBV4-1 to TRBJ2-4, with D possibly TRBD2 on 5 matching bases. The CDR3 extends over 16 amino acids. V was clipped by 0 bases and J by 0 bases, with 9 bases between them. The V gene's germline CDR1 is MGHRA and CDR2 YSYEKL. The DNA of the CDR3 is TGCGCCAGCAGCCAAGATTTGGGAGTAGCCAAAAACATTCAGTACTTC. Its translation is CASSQDLGVAKNIQYF.

V usage is TRBV6-1 and J usage is TRBJ2-7; TRBD1 or TRBD2 may be the D gene (5 bases each). The CDR3 sequence is 13 residues long. V lost 8 bases to trimming and J lost 5 bases, with 16 bases between them. Germline-derived CDR1 and CDR2 are MNHNS and SASEGT. The CDR3 spells CASRPGDDDEQYF. The CDR3 bases are TGTGCCAGCCGGCCTGGGGACGACGACGAGCAGTACTTC.

This chain joins TRBV7-9 and TRBJ1-2, with TRBD1 identical over 8 bases. Per the germline V gene, CDR1 is SEHNR and CDR2 is FQNEAQ (reference sequence). This CDR3 is 14 amino acids long. Unmatched junction bases numbered 8, after V lost 5 bases and J lost 6 bases. The CDR3 sequence: CASSPRTGRNGYTF. CDR3 bases: TGTGCCAGCAGCCCGAGGACAGGGAGGAATGGCTACACCTTC.

The chain carries TRBV27 and TRBJ2-7; 8 positions match TRBD1. The CDR3 is 16 amino acids. CDR1 MNHEY and CDR2 SMNVEV come from the germline V gene (reference sequence). The trim removed 7 bases at V and 2 bases at J, leaving 13 bases unmatched. This chain's CDR3 is CASTSIGGQVAYEQYF. CDR3 DNA: TGTGCCAGCACCTCTATCGGGGGACAGGTTGCCTACGAGCAGTACTTC.

This clone was detected once. The rearrangement links TRBV5-1 to TRBJ2-3; D perhaps matches TRBD2 (6 bases). The CDR3 extends over 14 amino acids. Germline assignment: CDR1 SGHRS and CDR2 YFSETQ. V lost 5 bases to trimming and J lost 5 bases, with 15 bases between them. CDR3 DNA: TGCGCCAGCAGTGGGGGGATACGGGGAGATACGCAGTATTTT. As protein: CASSGGIRGDTQYF.